This TCR beta chain was documented in a study of T-cell reconstitution after alpha-beta-depleted transplantation in children. A TCRbeta library incorporating unique molecular identifiers was prepared. TCRdb re-called the PCR reads with MiXCR, one entry per CDR3 protein. Of some 640,000 distinct CDR3 sequences in the sample, about 15% were seen once. The CDR3 spans 16 residues. From germline, CDR1 is MNHEY and CDR2 SVGAGI. The ends were cut back, 0 bases at V and 3 bases at J, with 12 bases in the middle. The chain recombines TRBV6-5 with TRBJ1-5, with D possibly being TRBD1 (5 bases). Sample: PBMCs from the stem cell graft donor, taken from the stem cell graft. This sequence was found in a human donor who donated a stem cell graft to a child with acute myeloid leukemia. CDR3: CASSYSSSGTNQPQHF. CDR3 DNA: TGTGCCAGCAGTTACTCCTCGTCAGGGACCAATCAGCCCCAGCATTTT.